Presented here are 25 T cell receptor beta chains from one specimen sequenced in a study of blood T cell repertoires in COVID-19. Some clones are missing from TCRdb's copy, which holds only in-frame ones; the method was immunoSEQ multiplex PCR. The repertoire consists of almost 85,000 clones, with about 86% occurring once and the leading ten covering about 42%. Sequencing used peripheral blood. These receptors all stem from a man older than 75 with active or convalescent COVID-19.

The chain couples TRBV12-5 to TRBJ1-1; D remains unclear. The V gene lost 5 bases and the J gene lost 4 bases, with 17 bases spanning the gap. The length of the CDR3 is 15 residues. Germline loops: CDR1 LGHNT, CDR2 FRNRAP. CDR3 amino acids: CASGPPRRLVTEAFF. Written as DNA, the CDR3 is TGTGCTAGTGGTCCCCCCCGGCGGCTAGTCACTGAAGCTTTCTTT.

The genes are TRBV19 and TRBJ2-5; TRBD2 agrees at 7 bases. The J segment lost 3 bases and the V segment lost 4 bases, leaving 8 bases of the junction unmatched. The germline V gene encodes CDR1 LNHDA and CDR2 SQIVND (reference sequence). This CDR3 has 15 residues. For the CDR3, the DNA is TGTGCCAGTAGTACCCCCGGGACTAACGAAGAGACCCAGTACTTC. It yields the protein CASSTPGTNEETQYF. Full variable domain (remainder filled in from reference TRBV19 and TRBJ2-5): DGGITQSPKYLFRKEGQNVTLSCEQNLNHDAMYWYRQDPGQGLRLIYYSQIVNDFQKGDIAEGYSVSREKKESFPLTVTSAQKNPTAFYLCASSTPGTNEETQYFGPGTRLLVL.

The chain is built from TRBV4-3 and TRBJ2-5; D remains unclear. Germline CDR1 reads LGHNA; CDR2 reads YSLEER. The ends were cut back, 0 bases at V and 5 bases at J, with 13 bases in the middle. CDR3 length equals 15 residues. CDR3 sequence reads: CASSQDINSPETQYF. The CDR3 DNA follows: TGCGCCAGCAGCCAAGATATTAACAGCCCGGAGACCCAGTACTTC.

V gene TRBV7-9 combines with J gene TRBJ2-1; possibly TRBD2 for D (6 bases). The CDR3 has 17 amino acids. Germline assignment: CDR1 SEHNR and CDR2 FQNEAQ (reference sequence). The V gene lost 2 bases and the J gene lost 7 bases, with 21 bases spanning the gap. The CDR3 reads CASSLMWGRKGLNEQFF. Written as DNA, the CDR3 is TGTGCCAGCAGCTTAATGTGGGGGAGGAAAGGGCTGAATGAGCAGTTCTTC.

The rearrangement links TRBV5-4 to TRBJ2-5; 10 bases are a match to TRBD1. Unmatched junction bases numbered 9, after V lost 3 bases and J lost 4 bases. This CDR3 has 16 amino acids. The germline gives CDR1 SGHNT, CDR2 YYREEE (reference sequence). The CDR3 sequence: CASSSPPTGGGETQYF. DNA for the CDR3: TGTGCCAGCAGCTCCCCCCCGACAGGGGGCGGAGAGACCCAGTACTTC.

The rearrangement uses TRBV5-4 and TRBJ1-2, with a tentative D call TRBD1 (5 bases). V lost 0 bases and J lost 8, with 14 bases in between. CDR1 SGHNT and CDR2 YYREEE come from the germline V gene (reference sequence). This CDR3 is built from 14 residues. In nucleotides, the CDR3 is TGTGCCAGCAGCTTGGGGGGCAACCCTGGGGGCTACACCTTC. Translated: CASSLGGNPGGYTF.

This clone was found once. This chain connects TRBV19 to TRBJ1-2; D gene uncertain. This CDR3 has 13 residues. The germline V gene has CDR1 LNHDA and CDR2 SQIVND (reference sequence). The V and J ends lost 8 bases and 1 base respectively, with 11 bases between them. This chain's CDR3 is CASQYGFNYGYTF. The CDR3 coding sequence is TGTGCCAGTCAATACGGGTTTAACTATGGCTACACCTTC.

This CDR3 reads CASNSRTGMNTEAFF. CDR3 sequence (DNA): TGTGCCAGTAACTCGCGTACAGGGATGAACACTGAAGCTTTCTTT. This chain joins TRBV19 and TRBJ1-1, with D perhaps matching TRBD1 (6 bases). V lost 7 bases and J 0 bases, leaving 15 bases between the germline ends. Germline lookup yields CDR1 LNHDA and CDR2 SQIVND (reference sequence). This CDR3 comprises 15 residues.

There are a few counts of this clone. The chain has TRBV4-3 and TRBJ1-1, with D unclear. V lost 0 bases, J lost 1 base, and 12 bases lay in between. The CDR3 consists of 16 residues. CDR1 is LGHNA, CDR2 YSLEER, per germline. CDR3 protein: CASSQDVGESNTEAFF. CDR3 sequence (DNA): TGCGCCAGCAGCCAAGATGTCGGGGAATCGAACACTGAAGCTTTCTTT.

The V and J genes are TRBV27 and TRBJ1-2; TRBD1 agrees at 9 bases. J lost 7 bases, V lost 5 bases, and 8 bases had no gene match. The CDR3 is made up of 14 amino acids. CDR1 and CDR2 (germline): MNHEY, SMNVEV (reference sequence). In DNA, the CDR3 is TGTGCCAGCAGTAGGATGGGACAGGGACTTGGCTACACCTTC. Translation: CASSRMGQGLGYTF.

V usage is TRBV5-1 and J usage is TRBJ1-6; 10 nucleotides agree with TRBD1. Losses at the gene ends were 4 bases for V and 10 bases for J; bases not matched to a gene: 11. The CDR3 has 16 amino acids. Per the germline V gene, CDR1 is SGHRS and CDR2 is YFSETQ. The CDR3 protein is CASSAKTGGERSPLHF. In nucleotides, the CDR3 is TGCGCCAGCAGCGCAAAGACAGGGGGCGAACGGTCACCCCTCCACTTT.

This clone was counted a single time. The chain has TRBV28 and TRBJ2-5; TRBD2 matches 7 bases. The CDR3 consists of 15 residues. Trimming took 5 bases from V and 2 from J; bases not matched to a gene: 8. Per the germline V gene, CDR1 is MDHEN and CDR2 is SYDVKM. The CDR3 loop reads CASSRPGSGQETQYF. CDR3 coding DNA: TGTGCCAGCAGTCGCCCGGGTAGCGGGCAAGAGACCCAGTACTTC. The whole variable domain, remainder taken from reference TRBV28 and TRBJ2-5, is DVKVTQSSRYLVKRTGEKVFLECVQDMDHENMFWYRQDPGLGLRLIYFSYDVKMKEKGDIPEGYSVSREKKERFSLILESASTNQTSMYLCASSRPGSGQETQYFGPGTRLLVL.

V is TRBV6-5 and J is TRBJ1-2; possibly TRBD1 for D (6 bases). Germline values: CDR1 MNHEY, CDR2 SVGAGI. This CDR3 contains 13 residues. V was cut by 6 bases and J by 8 bases, with 16 bases left in between. Here the CDR3 reads CASSPGALGGYTF. The CDR3 DNA follows: TGTGCCAGCAGCCCAGGGGCATTAGGGGGCTACACCTTC.

In this sample, this clone turned up a few times. This chain connects TRBV4-2 to TRBJ1-1, with 8 nucleotides matching TRBD1. Germline CDR1 and CDR2: LGHNA and YNFKEQ. V shed 9 bases and J 1 base; nucleotides not matched to a gene: 7. This CDR3 contains 14 residues. In DNA form, the CDR3 reads TGTGCCAGTCTTCCCGGGACAGGGAACACTGAAGCTTTCTTT. Its translation is CASLPGTGNTEAFF.

The genes are TRBV2 and TRBJ1-2; weak D call: TRBD1 (5 bases). The CDR3 has 16 residues. Trimming took 2 bases from V and 1 from J, leaving 14 bases between them. Germline values: CDR1 SNHLY, CDR2 FYNNEI. The CDR3 reads CASSEPRGELNYGYTF. CDR3 in DNA: TGTGCCAGCAGTGAACCCCGGGGGGAACTTAACTATGGCTACACCTTC.

V usage is TRBV30 and J usage is TRBJ1-2; no clear D. This CDR3 comprises 14 residues. Germline assignment: CDR1 GTSNPN and CDR2 SVGIG (reference sequence). V was shortened by 5 bases and J by 0 bases, with 13 bases between the two germline ends. Written as DNA, the CDR3 is TGTGCCTGGGAACAGAGTAGGACTAACTATGGCTACACCTTC. Amino acid sequence: CAWEQSRTNYGYTF. Full variable domain (rest looked up from reference TRBV30 and TRBJ1-2): SQTIHQWPATLVQPVGSPLSLECTVEGTSNPNLYWYRQAAGRGLQLLFYSVGIGQISSEVPQNLSASRPQDRQFILSSKKLLLSDSGFYLCAWEQSRTNYGYTFGSGTRLTVV.

The chain is built from TRBV2 and TRBJ1-6; D not certain. Germline V lookup: CDR1 SNHLY, CDR2 FYNNEI. Trimming removed 1 base from V and 6 bases from J, with 4 bases in between. CDR3 length: 13 residues. As DNA, the CDR3 is TGTGCCAGCAGTGAAGGGAGTAATTCACCCCTCCACTTT. Its translation: CASSEGSNSPLHF.

The chain has TRBV28 and TRBJ1-1; perhaps TRBD1 as D (5 bases). Germline loops: CDR1 MDHEN, CDR2 SYDVKM. V lost 7 bases and J 6 bases, leaving 12 bases between the germline ends. This CDR3 has 12 amino acids. CDR3 loop: CASTGQGSEAFF. The CDR3 DNA sequence: TGTGCCAGCACCGGCCAGGGTTCTGAAGCTTTCTTT.

The V gene is TRBV28, the J gene TRBJ1-2; TRBD1 aligns across 10 bases. The CDR3 runs to 16 residues. Germline assignment: CDR1 MDHEN and CDR2 SYDVKM. The V and J ends lost 2 bases and 3 bases, in that order; junction bases with no gene match: 6. CDR3 residues: CASSLRRGTGDYGYTF. The CDR3 DNA reads as TGTGCCAGCAGTTTACGGCGAGGGACAGGGGACTATGGCTACACCTTC.

The chain has TRBV28 and TRBJ1-1; D is ambiguous. Germline loops: CDR1 MDHEN, CDR2 SYDVKM. V lost 8 bases, J lost 5 bases, and 15 bases lay in between. CDR3 length: 13 residues. The CDR3 nucleotides are TGTGCCAGCTCTACCAGGATGAGAACTGAAGCTTTCTTT. Amino acids: CASSTRMRTEAFF.

This clone has just one count. J is TRBJ2-3 and V is TRBV6-5, with D tentatively TRBD2 (5 bases). Trimming took 2 bases from V and 6 from J, leaving 12 bases between them. Germline V lookup: CDR1 MNHEY, CDR2 SVGAGI. This CDR3 comprises 14 residues. The CDR3 is CASSYVVGVDTQYF. Written as DNA, the CDR3 is TGTGCCAGCAGTTACGTCGTGGGAGTGGATACGCAGTATTTT.

This sequence joins TRBV12-5 and TRBJ1-1; tentative D call: TRBD1 (5 bases). The CDR3 runs to 14 residues. CDR1 and CDR2 from the germline V gene are LGHNT and FRNRAP. The V and J ends lost 6 bases and 5 bases respectively, with 16 bases between them. This CDR3 reads CASGTDLIGTEAFF. For the CDR3, the DNA is TGTGCTAGTGGGACAGATTTAATTGGTACTGAAGCTTTCTTT.

V gene TRBV30 combines with J gene TRBJ2-5; TRBD1 agrees at 7 bases. CDR3 length equals 12 residues. Germline CDR1 and CDR2: GTSNPN and SVGIG (reference sequence). Written as DNA, the CDR3 is TGTGCTCGTTCCCAGGGGGAGGAGACCCAGTACTTC. Translation: CARSQGEETQYF.

This chain uses TRBV5-1 with TRBJ1-2; D not certain. The germline CDR1 and CDR2 sequences are SGHRS and YFSETQ. Trimming cost V 0 bases and J 8 bases, with 8 bases left between them. The length of the CDR3 is 12 residues. CDR3 bases: TGCGCCAGCAGCTTGGTCCAGAACGGCTACACCTTC. Translation gives CASSLVQNGYTF.

This chain connects TRBV6-1 to TRBJ2-1; TRBD1 might be the D (5 bases). Germline V lookup: CDR1 MNHNS, CDR2 SASEGT. Trimming removed 4 bases at V and 2 bases at J, with 18 bases between. The CDR3 length is 17 residues. The CDR3 loop reads CASSALLGVVPYNEQFF. CDR3 DNA sequence: TGTGCCAGCAGTGCTTTGTTAGGGGTTGTTCCCTACAATGAGCAGTTCTTC.